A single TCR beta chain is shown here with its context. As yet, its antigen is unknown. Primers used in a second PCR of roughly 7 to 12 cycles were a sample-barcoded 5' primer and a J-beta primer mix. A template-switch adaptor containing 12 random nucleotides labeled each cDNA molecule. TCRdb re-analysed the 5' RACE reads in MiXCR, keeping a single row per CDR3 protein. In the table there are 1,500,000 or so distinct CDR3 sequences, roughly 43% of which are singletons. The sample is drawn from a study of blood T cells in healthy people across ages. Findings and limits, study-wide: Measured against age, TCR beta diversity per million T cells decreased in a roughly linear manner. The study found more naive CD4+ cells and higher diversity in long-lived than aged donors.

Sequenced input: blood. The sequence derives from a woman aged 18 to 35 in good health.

The CDR3 bases are TGTGCCAGCAAGCAAGAAGCACAGGGGAGGACTGAAGCTTTCTTT. Its translation: CASKQEAQGRTEAFF. The chain couples TRBV6-1 to TRBJ1-1, with TRBD1 matching over 7 bases. Germline lookup yields CDR1 MNHNS and CDR2 SASEGT. This CDR3 is 15 amino acids long. Germline trimming cut 7 bases from V and 5 bases from J; bases unmatched to any gene: 13.